This entry lists 15 T cell receptor beta chains sequenced from one sample in a study of cytomegalovirus exposure and HLA in healthy donors. PCR primers comprised 60 Vbeta and 13 Jbeta primers. TCRdb's copy holds only in-frame clones and misses some; the assay was immunoSEQ multiplex PCR. In the table there are 150,000 or so clones, roughly 66% of which are singletons. Sequences were obtained from PBMCs. The receptors originated from a woman aged 18 to 35 in good health and CMV-seronegative.

CDR3 nucleotides: TGTGCCAGCAGTAGCTCGAGCGACCTACAAGAGACCCAGTACTTC. It encodes CASSSSSDLQETQYF. The chain uses TRBV25-1 and TRBJ2-5; D call uncertain. The CDR3 totals 15 residues. Germline V gene data show CDR1 as MGHDK and CDR2 as SYGVNS. The ends were cut back, 5 bases at V and 2 bases at J, with 15 bases in the middle. The whole variable domain, remainder taken from reference TRBV25-1 and TRBJ2-5, is EADIYQTPRYLVIGTGKKITLECSQTMGHDKMYWYQQDPGMELHLIHYSYGVNSTEKGDLSSESTVSRIRTEHFPLTLESARPSHTSQYLCASSSSSDLQETQYFGPGTRLLVL.

This clone has only one observation. The chain carries TRBV18 and TRBJ2-3; no firm D call. The germline V and J ends were trimmed by 1 base and 1 base, with 9 bases remaining between them. This CDR3 is 15 amino acids long. Germline V CDR1 and CDR2: KGHSH, LQKENI. For the CDR3, the DNA is TGTGCCAGCTCACCACTCAACGAGGGCACAGATACGCAGTATTTT. Protein sequence: CASSPLNEGTDTQYF.

This clone is a singleton in its sample. The chain carries TRBV10-3 and TRBJ2-5; a possible D gene is TRBD2 (5 bases). The J call is doubtful: the DNA matches TRBJ2-7 better. Germline V gene lookup returns CDR1 ENHRY and CDR2 SYGVKD. This CDR3 region has 13 residues. The CDR3 reads CAISGREAYEQYF. CDR3 DNA: TGTGCCATCAGTGGACGGGAAGCCTACGAGCAGTACTTC.

The chain is built from TRBV2 and TRBJ2-2; 7 bases fit TRBD1. Germline V gene data show CDR1 as SNHLY and CDR2 as FYNNEI. The V and J ends lost 0 bases and 4 bases, in that order; junction bases with no gene match: 5. The CDR3 length is 16 residues. DNA of the CDR3: TGTGCCAGCAGTGAAGCGCAGGGACAGCGCACCGGGGAGCTGTTTTTT. Translating it yields CASSEAQGQRTGELFF.

The chain combines TRBV27 with TRBJ2-2; D not certain. The CDR3 is 11 residues long. Germline-derived CDR1 and CDR2 are MNHEY and SMNVEV (reference sequence). The germline V and J ends were trimmed by 7 bases and 6 bases, with 6 bases remaining between them. The CDR3 bases are TGTGCCAGCACAGCGTCCGGGGAGCTGTTTTTT. Translation gives CASTASGELFF.

This chain's CDR3 is CASSLHGTGYYGYTF. In DNA, the CDR3 is TGTGCCAGCAGCCTCCATGGGACAGGGTACTATGGCTACACCTTC. This sequence joins TRBV5-4 and TRBJ1-2, with 9 bases matching TRBD1. Unmatched junction bases numbered 7, after V lost 4 bases and J lost 3 bases. Germline-derived CDR1 and CDR2 are SGHNT and YYREEE (reference sequence). The CDR3 runs 15 residues.

Points on this clone: At one end, the junction sequence differs from germline, possibly due to a read error. The V gene is TRBV4-1, the J gene TRBJ1-2; a possible D gene is TRBD1 (5 bases). Germline V CDR1 and CDR2: MGHRA, YSYEKL. CDR3 size: 11 residues. CDR3 protein: CASSQGTRRAF. CDR3 bases: TGCGCCAGCAGCCAAGGGACAAGGCGAGCCTTC.

CDR3 region: CASSWRGPNTEAFF. The CDR3 coding sequence is TGTGCCAGTAGCTGGCGGGGGCCGAACACTGAAGCTTTCTTT. This chain uses TRBV19 with TRBJ1-1; maybe TRBD1 (6 bases). The CDR3 is 14 amino acids. The V end was cut by 6 bases, the J end by 1 base, with 12 bases between. Germline CDR1 reads LNHDA; CDR2 reads SQIVND (reference sequence).

The chain uses TRBV5-4 and TRBJ1-1; no clear D gene. CDR1 and CDR2 (germline): SGHNT, YYREEE (reference sequence). This CDR3 is 15 amino acids long. V shed 5 bases and J shed 7 bases, with 21 bases lying between them. CDR3 DNA: TGTGCCAGCAGAGCGGACGGCCGGAGAGTTGATGAAGCTTTCTTT. Protein product: CASRADGRRVDEAFF.

J is TRBJ2-3 and V is TRBV5-5, with D possibly TRBD1 on 6 matching bases. CDR3 length: 16 residues. Germline V gene lookup returns CDR1 SGHKS and CDR2 YYEKEE (reference sequence). Trimming left V 4 bases short and J 2 bases short, with 17 bases between. The CDR3 DNA is TGTGCCAGCAGCCACCTCTTAGGACAGCTCACAGATACGCAGTATTTT. Translating it yields CASSHLLGQLTDTQYF.

This clone was seen only a few times. This chain links TRBV6-5 with TRBJ1-5; D is unclear. Germline V gene lookup returns CDR1 MNHEY and CDR2 SVGAGI. This CDR3 has 13 amino acids. Trimming took off 6 bases at V and 0 bases at J, with 6 bases between the two ends. The CDR3 protein is CASRLDSNQPQHF. The CDR3 DNA follows: TGTGCCAGCAGACTCGATAGCAATCAGCCCCAGCATTTT.

V gene TRBV10-3 combines with J gene TRBJ1-5, with D uncertain. The V end lost 0 bases, the J end lost 7 bases, and 10 bases lay between the germline ends. This CDR3 comprises 14 residues. Germline CDR1 ENHRY, CDR2 SYGVKD. In DNA form, the CDR3 reads TGTGCCATCAGTGAGTCTACAGCCCTGCAGCCCCAGCATTTT. Amino acids: CAISESTALQPQHF.

The chain employs TRBV5-1 and TRBJ1-4; a possible D gene is TRBD1 (5 bases). The CDR3 consists of 15 residues. Trimming cost V 5 bases and J 4 bases, with 15 bases left between them. CDR1 SGHRS and CDR2 YFSETQ come from the germline V gene. CDR3 protein: CASRDAPQGNEKLFF. The CDR3 DNA sequence: TGCGCCAGCAGGGACGCCCCTCAGGGTAATGAAAAACTGTTTTTT.

This chain links TRBV14 with TRBJ2-3; D remains unclear. Trimming shortened V by 1 base and J by 0 bases, and 8 bases separated the two germline ends. The CDR3 consists of 15 residues. The germline V gene has CDR1 SGHDN and CDR2 FVKESK. The CDR3 reads CASSQAGSSTDTQYF. CDR3 coding DNA: TGTGCCAGCAGCCAAGCCGGGTCTAGCACAGATACGCAGTATTTT. Full variable domain (outside the CDR3, taken from reference TRBV14 and TRBJ2-3): EAGVTQFPSHSVIEKGQTVTLRCDPISGHDNLYWYRRVMGKEIKFLLHFVKESKQDESGMPNNRFLAERTGGTYSTLKVQPAELEDSGVYFCASSQAGSSTDTQYFGPGTRLTVL.

J is TRBJ2-7 and V is TRBV12-2; TRBD1, the D gene given by the table, was not confirmed from the DNA. TRBV12-2 is listed as a pseudogene. This CDR3 is built from 16 residues. The CDR3 DNA reads TGTGCAAGTCGCTTAGGGGGACAGGGGATTTCCTCCGAGCAGTACTTC. As protein: CASRLGGQGISSEQYF.